Listed here are 13 T cell receptor beta chains from one sample, sequenced in a study of beta chain features in type 1 diabetes. cDNA synthesis used the whole RNA isolate, giving expressed TCRB sequences. The repertoire was sequenced with immunoSEQ multiplex PCR; TCRdb's copy has only in-frame clones and lacks some. The sample carries around 99,000 clones, approximately 39% recorded once. The sample taken for sequencing was stem cell memory CD4+ T cells from blood. These receptors were obtained from a woman aged 18 to 35 in good health.

This clone occurred a few times. J is TRBJ2-3 and V is TRBV29-1, with D possibly TRBD1 on 6 matching bases. CDR3 length: 14 residues. V lost 3 bases, J lost 3 bases, and 13 bases lay in between. Per germline, CDR1 SQVTM and CDR2 ANQGSEA. The CDR3 sequence: CSVDRDTKTDTQYF. The CDR3 DNA reads TGCAGCGTTGACCGGGACACCAAGACAGATACGCAGTATTTT.

The chain joins TRBV19 to TRBJ1-5; weak D call: TRBD1 (6 bases). From germline, CDR1 is LNHDA and CDR2 SQIVND (reference sequence). V lost 3 bases, J lost 7 bases, and 13 bases lay in between. The CDR3 extends over 14 amino acids. The CDR3 protein is CASSIGRGSQPQHF. CDR3 nucleotide sequence: TGTGCCAGTAGTATCGGTAGGGGGAGCCAGCCCCAGCATTTT. The variable domain in full, with the rest retrieved from reference TRBV19 and TRBJ1-5, is DGGITQSPKYLFRKEGQNVTLSCEQNLNHDAMYWYRQDPGQGLRLIYYSQIVNDFQKGDIAEGYSVSREKKESFPLTVTSAQKNPTAFYLCASSIGRGSQPQHFGDGTRLSIL.

J is TRBJ2-5 and V is TRBV11-1, with D unresolved. Trimming pared 3 bases from V and 2 bases from J, leaving 4 bases between. Germline values: CDR1 SGHAT, CDR2 FQDESV (reference sequence). CDR3 length: 12 amino acids. CDR3 nucleotide sequence: TGTGCCAGCAGCTTCCTTCAAGAGACCCAGTACTTC. Its protein is CASSFLQETQYF.

This clone has only a few counts. The CDR3: CASSPRTSRGNNEQFF. The CDR3 DNA sequence: TGTGCCAGCAGTCCCCGGACGAGTCGGGGGAACAATGAGCAGTTCTTC. V and J are TRBV7-2 and TRBJ2-1, with a possible D match to TRBD2 (6 bases). V shed 6 bases and J shed 5 bases, with 20 bases lying between them. The CDR3 is 16 residues long. Germline CDR1 and CDR2: SGHTA and FQGNSA. The full variable domain, completed using reference TRBV7-2 and TRBJ2-1, is GAGVSQSPSNKVTEKGKDVELRCDPISGHTALYWYRQSLGQGLEFLIYFQGNSAPDKSGLPSDRFSAERTGGSVSTLTIQRTQQEDSAVYLCASSPRTSRGNNEQFFGPGTRLTVL.

This clone has more than one count but fewer than ten. The chain has TRBV10-3 and TRBJ2-1; TRBD2 aligns across 8 bases. This CDR3 comprises 15 residues. Germline lookup yields CDR1 ENHRY and CDR2 SYGVKD. J was trimmed by 8 bases and V by 3 bases; bases with no gene match: 9. The CDR3 DNA reads as TGTGCCATCAGTGATTGGAGGGCCGGGGGGGATGAGCAGTTCTTC. Protein product: CAISDWRAGGDEQFF.

This clone was seen only a few times. V is TRBV28 and J is TRBJ2-7; D is possibly TRBD2 (5 bases). This CDR3 spans 13 amino acids. Germline-derived CDR1 and CDR2 are MDHEN and SYDVKM. Between the trimmed V and J ends, which lost 6 bases and 2 bases, there was a span of 11 bases. DNA for the CDR3: TGTGCCAGCAGGATGGACTTGACCTACGAGCAGTACTTC. It specifies CASRMDLTYEQYF.

This chain uses TRBV6-1 with TRBJ2-1, with D hard to call. In germline, CDR1 is MNHNS, CDR2 SASEGT. The CDR3 extends over 12 amino acids. Deletions cut 7 bases from V and 3 bases from J, with 7 bases between. CDR3 sequence (DNA): TGTGCCAGCACTAACCTCTACAATGAGCAGTTCTTC. Protein sequence: CASTNLYNEQFF.

The rearrangement uses TRBV30 and TRBJ2-3; D is undetermined. The CDR3 has 21 residues. Germline assignment: CDR1 GTSNPN and CDR2 SVGIG (reference sequence). V shed 4 bases and J shed 1 base, with 33 bases lying between them. The CDR3: CAWTATPYRVLGKAGTDTQYF. CDR3 nucleotide sequence: TGTGCCTGGACAGCTACACCTTACCGGGTTCTGGGTAAGGCCGGCACAGATACGCAGTATTTT.

This chain connects TRBV4-1 to TRBJ2-7; weak D call: TRBD2 (6 bases). Looked up from germline, CDR1 is MGHRA and CDR2 is YSYEKL. The CDR3 sequence is 16 residues long. Trimming shortened V by 1 base and J by 0 bases, and 13 bases separated the two germline ends. CDR3 protein: CASSQVSRGNSYEQYF. In DNA, the CDR3 is TGCGCCAGCAGCCAAGTTTCCCGCGGGAACTCCTACGAGCAGTACTTC.

This clone was found a few times. The chain carries TRBV6-1 and TRBJ2-5, with D tentatively TRBD2 (5 bases). The CDR3 extends over 11 amino acids. V gave up 4 bases and J gave up 5 bases, with 5 bases separating them. Germline-derived CDR1 and CDR2 are MNHNS and SASEGT. DNA for the CDR3: TGTGCCAGCAGTGGAGGGGAGACCCAGTACTTC. Protein product: CASSGGETQYF.

J is TRBJ2-5 and V is TRBV7-9; TRBD2 is a possible D gene (6 bases). V lost 10 bases, J lost 0 bases, and 12 bases lay in between. CDR1 SEHNR and CDR2 FQNEAQ come from the germline V gene (reference sequence). The CDR3 is 13 amino acids. The DNA of the CDR3 is TGTGCCACCCTCAGCGGGTACCAAGAGACCCAGTACTTC. Protein product: CATLSGYQETQYF. The full variable domain, in which reference TRBV7-9 and TRBJ2-5 provide the parts outside the CDR3, is DTGVSQNPRHKITKRGQNVTFRCDPISEHNRLYWYRQTLGQGPEFLTYFQNEAQLEKSRLLSDRFSAERPKGSFSTLEIQRTEQGDSAMYLCATLSGYQETQYFGPGTRLLVL.

The sample holds a few counts of this clone. The genes are TRBV11-2 and TRBJ1-1; the D is unclear. This CDR3 contains 13 residues. Trimming shortened V by 0 bases and J by 4 bases, and 6 bases separated the two germline ends. Germline CDR1 and CDR2: SGHAT and FQNNGV. CDR3 residues: CASSLDLVTEAFF. In nucleotides, the CDR3 is TGTGCCAGCAGCTTAGACCTAGTCACTGAAGCTTTCTTT.

This clone was seen only a few times. The chain combines TRBV30 with TRBJ2-2; 8 bases agree with TRBD1. The CDR3 is 15 amino acids. The J segment lost 4 bases and the V segment lost 2 bases, leaving 6 bases of the junction unmatched. Germline V gene sequence: CDR1 GTSNPN, CDR2 SVGIG (reference sequence). The CDR3 sequence: CAWSFPGTGTGELFF. CDR3 sequence (DNA): TGTGCCTGGAGTTTTCCCGGGACAGGCACCGGGGAGCTGTTTTTT.